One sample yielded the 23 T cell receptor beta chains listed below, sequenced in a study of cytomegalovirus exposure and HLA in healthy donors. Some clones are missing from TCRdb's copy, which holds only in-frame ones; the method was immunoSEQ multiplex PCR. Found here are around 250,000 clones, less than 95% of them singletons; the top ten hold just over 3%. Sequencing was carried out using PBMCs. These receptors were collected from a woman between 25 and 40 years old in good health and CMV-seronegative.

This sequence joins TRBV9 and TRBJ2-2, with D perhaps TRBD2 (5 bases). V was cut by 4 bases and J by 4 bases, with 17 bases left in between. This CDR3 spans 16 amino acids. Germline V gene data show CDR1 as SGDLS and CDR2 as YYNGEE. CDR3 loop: CASSPVTGIGTGELFF. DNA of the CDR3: TGTGCCAGCAGCCCAGTTACCGGGATCGGCACCGGGGAGCTGTTTTTT.

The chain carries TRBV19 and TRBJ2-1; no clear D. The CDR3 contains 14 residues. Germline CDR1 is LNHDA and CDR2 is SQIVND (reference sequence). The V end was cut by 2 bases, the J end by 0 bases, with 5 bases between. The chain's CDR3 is CASSILSSYNEQFF. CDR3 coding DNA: TGTGCCAGTAGTATACTGAGCTCCTACAATGAGCAGTTCTTC.

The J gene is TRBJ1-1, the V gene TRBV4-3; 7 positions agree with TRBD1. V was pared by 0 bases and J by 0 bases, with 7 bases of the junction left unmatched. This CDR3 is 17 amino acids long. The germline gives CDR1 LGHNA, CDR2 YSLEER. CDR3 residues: CASSQDPGQIMNTEAFF. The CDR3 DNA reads TGCGCCAGCAGCCAAGATCCGGGACAGATTATGAACACTGAAGCTTTCTTT.

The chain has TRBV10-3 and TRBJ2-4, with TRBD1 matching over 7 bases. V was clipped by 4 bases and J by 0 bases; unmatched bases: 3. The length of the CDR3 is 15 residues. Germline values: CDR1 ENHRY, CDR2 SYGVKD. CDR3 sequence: CAISAGTVAKNIQYF. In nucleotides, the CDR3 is TGTGCCATCAGTGCCGGGACAGTAGCCAAAAACATTCAGTACTTC.

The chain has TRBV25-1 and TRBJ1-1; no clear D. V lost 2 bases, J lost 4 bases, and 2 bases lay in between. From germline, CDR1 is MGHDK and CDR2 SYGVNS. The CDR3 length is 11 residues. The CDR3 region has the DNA TGTGCCAGCAGTGAAACCACTGAAGCTTTCTTT. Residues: CASSETTEAFF.

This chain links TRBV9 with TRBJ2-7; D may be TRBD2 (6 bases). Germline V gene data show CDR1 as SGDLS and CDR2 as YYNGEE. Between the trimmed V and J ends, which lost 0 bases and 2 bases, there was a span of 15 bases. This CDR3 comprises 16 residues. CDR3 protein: CASSVAPGGGAYEQYF. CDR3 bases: TGTGCCAGCAGCGTAGCTCCCGGCGGCGGGGCCTACGAGCAGTACTTC. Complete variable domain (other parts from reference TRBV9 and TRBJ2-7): DSGVTQTPKHLITATGQRVTLRCSPRSGDLSVYWYQQSLDQGLQFLIQYYNGEERAKGNILERFSAQQFPDLHSELNLSSLELGDSALYFCASSVAPGGGAYEQYFGPGTRLTVT.

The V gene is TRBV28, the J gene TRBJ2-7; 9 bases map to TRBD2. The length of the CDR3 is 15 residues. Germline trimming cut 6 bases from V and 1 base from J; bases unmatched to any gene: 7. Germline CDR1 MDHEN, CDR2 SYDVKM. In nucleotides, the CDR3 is TGTGCCAGCAGGGACGGGACTAGCTCTTCCTACGAGCAGTACTTC. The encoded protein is CASRDGTSSSYEQYF.

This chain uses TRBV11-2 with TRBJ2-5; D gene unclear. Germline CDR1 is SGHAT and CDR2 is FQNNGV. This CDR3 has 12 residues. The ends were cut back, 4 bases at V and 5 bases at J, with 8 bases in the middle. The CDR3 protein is CASSSRWETQYF. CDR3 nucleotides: TGTGCCAGCAGCTCCCGGTGGGAGACCCAGTACTTC.

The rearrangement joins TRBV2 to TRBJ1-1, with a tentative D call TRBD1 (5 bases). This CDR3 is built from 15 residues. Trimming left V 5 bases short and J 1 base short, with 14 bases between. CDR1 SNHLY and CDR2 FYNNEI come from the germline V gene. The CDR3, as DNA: TGTGCCAGCAGTTATGACCGGGGGACGAACACTGAAGCTTTCTTT. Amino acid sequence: CASSYDRGTNTEAFF.

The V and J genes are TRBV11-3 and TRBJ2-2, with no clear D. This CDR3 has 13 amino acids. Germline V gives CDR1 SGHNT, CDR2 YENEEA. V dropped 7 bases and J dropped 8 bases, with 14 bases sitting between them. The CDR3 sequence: CASNLVRSGELFF. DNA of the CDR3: TGTGCCAGCAATCTCGTAAGGTCTGGGGAGCTGTTTTTT.

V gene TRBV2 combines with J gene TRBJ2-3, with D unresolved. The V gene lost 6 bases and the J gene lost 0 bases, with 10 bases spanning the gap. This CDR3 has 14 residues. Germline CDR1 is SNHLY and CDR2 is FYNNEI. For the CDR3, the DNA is TGTGCCAGCAGGGAATATCCTAGCACAGATACGCAGTATTTT. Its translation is CASREYPSTDTQYF.

CDR3 sequence reads: CASSSRLGTSVNEQFF. CDR3 in DNA: TGTGCCAGCAGTTCTCGTCTCGGGACTAGCGTCAATGAGCAGTTCTTC. This chain connects TRBV27 to TRBJ2-1; 10 positions match TRBD2. CDR1 is MNHEY, CDR2 SMNVEV, per germline (reference sequence). Germline trimming cut 4 bases from V and 6 bases from J; bases unmatched to any gene: 9. This CDR3 is built from 16 residues.

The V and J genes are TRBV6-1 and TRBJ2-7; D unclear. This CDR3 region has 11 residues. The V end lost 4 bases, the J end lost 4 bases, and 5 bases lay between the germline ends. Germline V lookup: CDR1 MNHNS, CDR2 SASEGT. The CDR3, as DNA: TGTGCCAGCAGTGCATTATACGAGCAGTACTTC. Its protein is CASSALYEQYF.

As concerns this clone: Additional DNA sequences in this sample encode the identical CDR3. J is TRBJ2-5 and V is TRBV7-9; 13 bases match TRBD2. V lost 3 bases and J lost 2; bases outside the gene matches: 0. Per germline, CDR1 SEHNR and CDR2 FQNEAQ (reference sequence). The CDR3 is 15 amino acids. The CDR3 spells CASSLGLAGQETQYF. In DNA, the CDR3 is TGTGCCAGCAGCTTGGGACTAGCGGGGCAAGAGACCCAGTACTTC. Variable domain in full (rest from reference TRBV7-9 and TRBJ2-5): DTGVSQNPRHKITKRGQNVTFRCDPISEHNRLYWYRQTLGQGPEFLTYFQNEAQLEKSRLLSDRFSAERPKGSFSTLEIQRTEQGDSAMYLCASSLGLAGQETQYFGPGTRLLVL.

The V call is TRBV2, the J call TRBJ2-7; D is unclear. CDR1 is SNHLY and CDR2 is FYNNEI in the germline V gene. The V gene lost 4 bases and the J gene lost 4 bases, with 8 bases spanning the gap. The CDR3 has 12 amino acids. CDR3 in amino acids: CASSGDPYEQYF. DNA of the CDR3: TGTGCCAGCAGTGGGGATCCGTACGAGCAGTACTTC. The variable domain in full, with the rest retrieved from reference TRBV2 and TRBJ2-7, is EPEVTQTPSHQVTQMGQEVILRCVPISNHLYFYWYRQILGQKVEFLVSFYNNEISEKSEIFDDQFSVERPDGSNFTLKIRSTKLEDSAMYFCASSGDPYEQYFGPGTRLTVT.

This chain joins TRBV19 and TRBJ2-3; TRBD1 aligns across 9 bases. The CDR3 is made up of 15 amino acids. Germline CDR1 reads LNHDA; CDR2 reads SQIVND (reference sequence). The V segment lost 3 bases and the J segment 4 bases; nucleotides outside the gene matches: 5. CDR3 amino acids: CASSIGQGNPDTQYF. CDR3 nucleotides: TGTGCCAGTAGTATTGGACAGGGGAACCCAGATACGCAGTATTTT.

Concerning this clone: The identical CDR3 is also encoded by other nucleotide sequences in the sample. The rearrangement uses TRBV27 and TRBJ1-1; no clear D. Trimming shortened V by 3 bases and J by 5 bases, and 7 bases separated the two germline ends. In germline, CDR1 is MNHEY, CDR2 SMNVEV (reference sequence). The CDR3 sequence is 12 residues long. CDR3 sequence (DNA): TGTGCCAGCAGTTTTCTGGGGACTGAAGCTTTCTTT. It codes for CASSFLGTEAFF.

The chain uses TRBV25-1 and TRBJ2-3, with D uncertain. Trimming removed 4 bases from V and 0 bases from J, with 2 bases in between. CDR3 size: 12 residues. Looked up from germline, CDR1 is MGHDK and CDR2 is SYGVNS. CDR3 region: CASSVSTDTQYF. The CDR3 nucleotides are TGTGCCAGCAGTGTCAGCACAGATACGCAGTATTTT.

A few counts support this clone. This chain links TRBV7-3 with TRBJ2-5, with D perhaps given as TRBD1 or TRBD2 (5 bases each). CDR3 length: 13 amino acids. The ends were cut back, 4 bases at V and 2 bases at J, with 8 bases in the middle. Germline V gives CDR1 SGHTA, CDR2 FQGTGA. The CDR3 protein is CASSWGPQETQYF. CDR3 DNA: TGTGCCAGCAGCTGGGGACCGCAAGAGACCCAGTACTTC.

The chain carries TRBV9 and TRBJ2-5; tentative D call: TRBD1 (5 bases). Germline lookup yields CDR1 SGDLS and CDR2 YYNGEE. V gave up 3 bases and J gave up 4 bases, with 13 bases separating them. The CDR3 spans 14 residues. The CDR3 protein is CASSDPREGETQYF. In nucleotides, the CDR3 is TGTGCCAGCAGCGACCCCAGGGAAGGAGAGACCCAGTACTTC.

CDR3 region: CASSEQGNQPQHF. CDR3 DNA: TGCGCCAGCAGTGAACAGGGTAATCAGCCCCAGCATTTT. The gene calls are TRBV10-2 and TRBJ1-5, with D perhaps matching TRBD1 (6 bases). There are 13 residues in the CDR3. V lost 3 bases to trimming and J lost 4 bases, with 7 bases between them. CDR1 is WSHSY and CDR2 is SAAADI in the germline V gene.

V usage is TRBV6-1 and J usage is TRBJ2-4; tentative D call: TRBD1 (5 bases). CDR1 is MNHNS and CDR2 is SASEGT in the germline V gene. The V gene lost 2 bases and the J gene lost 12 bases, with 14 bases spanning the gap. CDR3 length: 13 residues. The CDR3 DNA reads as TGTGCCAGCAGTGAACGAGTGACAGCGCATCAGTACTTC. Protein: CASSERVTAHQYF.

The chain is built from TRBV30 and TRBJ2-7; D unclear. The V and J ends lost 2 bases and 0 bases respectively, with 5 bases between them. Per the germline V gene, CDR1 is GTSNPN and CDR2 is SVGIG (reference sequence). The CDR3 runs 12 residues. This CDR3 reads CAWSRTSYEQYF. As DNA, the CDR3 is TGTGCCTGGAGTCGGACCTCCTACGAGCAGTACTTC.